This entry is about one TCR beta chain. Its antigen remains unknown. Germline V gene sequence: CDR1 GTSNPN, CDR2 SVGIG (reference sequence). This CDR3 is built from 15 residues. The V segment lost 2 bases and the J segment 10 bases; nucleotides outside the gene matches: 11. These data are taken from a study of CD4 T cells in relation to SARS-CoV-2 and coronaviruses. Study as a whole: After nine to eleven days of antigen culture, PBMC TCR beta CDR3s were sequenced. Study conclusions and caveats: SARS-CoV-2-driven expansion was significantly weaker in crossreactive than monoreactive clones.

Profiled with immunoSEQ multiplex PCR; TCRdb holds only in-frame clones, not every one. The sample has tens of thousands of clones, 76% seen once. Unexposed donor CD4+ T cells date from 2011-2018, before the COVID-19 pandemic. CD4+ T cells were isolated from the cells after nine to eleven days of culture. Unexposed-donor CD4+ T cells were probed with SARS-CoV-2 S/N and four cold-coronavirus spikes, cells permitting. The specimen sequenced was CD4+ T cells from PBMCs, cultured in vitro. This clonotype was sampled from a human donor in good health. V gene TRBV30 combines with J gene TRBJ1-6; TRBD1 matches 7 bases. This CDR3 reads CAWSSADRVGSPLHF. CDR3 DNA sequence: TGTGCCTGGAGTTCAGCCGACAGGGTGGGCTCACCCCTCCACTTT.